The 21 T cell receptor beta chains in this list originate from one sample, sequenced in a study of cytomegalovirus exposure and HLA in healthy donors. Both 60 Vbeta primers and 13 Jbeta primers went into the PCR. The repertoire was sequenced with immunoSEQ multiplex PCR; TCRdb's copy has only in-frame clones and lacks some. Of 95,000 to 110,000 clones in the sample, over 60% were seen once. The sequenced material came from PBMCs. The source is a male donor in good health and CMV-seronegative.

The rearrangement links TRBV6-1 to TRBJ2-7, with 10 nucleotides matching TRBD1. This CDR3 is 15 amino acids long. Germline values: CDR1 MNHNS, CDR2 SASEGT. The V segment lost 1 base and the J segment 4 bases; nucleotides outside the gene matches: 4. CDR3 protein: CASSEEGQGGYEQYF. The CDR3 DNA sequence: TGTGCCAGCAGTGAAGAAGGACAGGGGGGATACGAGCAGTACTTC.

The rearrangement links TRBV7-6 to TRBJ2-1; 8 bases align to TRBD2. V lost 5 bases and J lost 10; bases outside the gene matches: 16. There are 16 residues in the CDR3. Germline CDR1 and CDR2: SGHVS and FNYEAQ. The CDR3 DNA reads TGTGCCAGCAGCCCATCCGGGACTAGGGGTGGGGGGGAGCAGTTCTTC. Translating it yields CASSPSGTRGGGEQFF.

The chain uses TRBV28 and TRBJ2-7, with D possibly being TRBD1 (6 bases). CDR1 and CDR2 (germline): MDHEN, SYDVKM. V gave up 8 bases and J gave up 0 bases, with 8 bases separating them. The CDR3 contains 12 residues. The CDR3 region is CASQGSSYEQYF. The DNA for the CDR3 is TGTGCCAGCCAGGGGAGCTCCTACGAGCAGTACTTC. Full variable domain (remainder filled in from reference TRBV28 and TRBJ2-7): DVKVTQSSRYLVKRTGEKVFLECVQDMDHENMFWYRQDPGLGLRLIYFSYDVKMKEKGDIPEGYSVSREKKERFSLILESASTNQTSMYLCASQGSSYEQYFGPGTRLTVT.

The gene calls are TRBV18 and TRBJ2-1; 8 nucleotides line up with TRBD1. The V segment lost 6 bases and the J segment 7 bases; nucleotides outside the gene matches: 8. Per the germline V gene, CDR1 is KGHSH and CDR2 is LQKENI. CDR3 length: 14 amino acids. The CDR3 DNA reads TGTGCCAGCTCGCGGACAGGGAGTCTGAATGAGCAGTTCTTC. Translation: CASSRTGSLNEQFF. The variable domain in full, completed from reference TRBV18 and TRBJ2-1, reads NAGVMQNPRHLVRRRGQEARLRCSPMKGHSHVYWYRQLPEEGLKFMVYLQKENIIDESGMPKERFSAEFPKEGPSILRIQQVVRGDSAAYFCASSRTGSLNEQFFGPGTRLTVL.

This rearrangement joins TRBV2 to TRBJ2-5; no reliable D call. V shed 6 bases and J shed 5 bases, with 13 bases lying between them. From germline, CDR1 is SNHLY and CDR2 FYNNEI. The CDR3 length is 13 residues. CDR3 bases: TGTGCCAGCAGCTACGGAAGACTGGAGACCCAGTACTTC. This sequence encodes CASSYGRLETQYF.

The CDR3, as DNA: TGTGCCAGCAGTGGAGCGGGAGGGAGCACAGATACGCAGTATTTT. Residues: CASSGAGGSTDTQYF. The chain employs TRBV6-4 and TRBJ2-3, with 10 nucleotides matching TRBD2. The V segment lost 4 bases and the J segment 0 bases; nucleotides outside the gene matches: 1. Per germline, CDR1 MRHNA and CDR2 SNTAGT. This CDR3 region has 15 residues.

CDR3 nucleotides: TGTGCCAGCAGCCCGGGACTAGCGGACTCCTACAATGAGCAGTTCTTC. Encoded protein: CASSPGLADSYNEQFF. This rearrangement joins TRBV4-2 to TRBJ2-1; 11 bases match TRBD2. Germline CDR1 and CDR2: LGHNA and YNFKEQ. CDR3 length: 16 amino acids. V dropped 4 bases and J dropped 0; count of bases not matched to a gene: 2.

The chain joins TRBV6-6 to TRBJ1-2, with 11 nucleotides matching TRBD1. V trimming: 5 bases; J trimming: 6 bases; junction bases outside the gene matches: 5. Looked up from germline, CDR1 is MNHNY and CDR2 is SVGAGI (reference sequence). This CDR3 has 14 residues. Here the CDR3 reads CASSPGTGGHGYTF. The CDR3 DNA is TGTGCCAGCAGTCCCGGGACAGGGGGACATGGCTACACCTTC.

The chain joins TRBV28 to TRBJ1-2, with D perhaps matching TRBD1 (6 bases). The CDR3 covers 13 residues. V lost 6 bases, J lost 4 bases, and 12 bases lay in between. Germline V CDR1 and CDR2: MDHEN, SYDVKM. The CDR3 region is CASRIRGGYGYTF. The CDR3 coding sequence is TGTGCCAGCAGGATCAGGGGCGGCTATGGCTACACCTTC.

This chain joins TRBV30 and TRBJ1-1, with D uncertain. The CDR3 spans 13 residues. V was trimmed by 0 bases and J by 1 base, leaving 6 bases between them. Germline-derived CDR1 and CDR2 are GTSNPN and SVGIG (reference sequence). DNA of the CDR3: TGTGCCTGGAGTGTAGTGGCGAACACTGAAGCTTTCTTT. Its protein product is CAWSVVANTEAFF.

The chain is built from TRBV5-1 and TRBJ2-7; TRBD2 matches 14 bases. This CDR3 spans 15 amino acids. Germline V CDR1 and CDR2: SGHRS, YFSETQ. With V trimmed by 3 bases and J by 7 bases, 6 bases remained unmatched. The CDR3 nucleotides read TGCGCCAGCAGCTCGGGACTAGCGGGGGTATTTGAGCAGTACTTC. Its translation is CASSSGLAGVFEQYF.

The rearrangement joins TRBV7-2 to TRBJ2-5; the D gene is possibly TRBD2 (6 bases). The CDR3 is made up of 14 amino acids. CDR1 and CDR2 (germline): SGHTA, FQGNSA. V was clipped by 5 bases and J by 5 bases, with 15 bases between them. The CDR3: CASSRALEGETQYF. Written as DNA, the CDR3 is TGTGCCAGCAGCCGGGCCCTGGAGGGGGAGACCCAGTACTTC. The complete variable domain, with remaining parts taken from reference TRBV7-2 and TRBJ2-5, reads GAGVSQSPSNKVTEKGKDVELRCDPISGHTALYWYRQSLGQGLEFLIYFQGNSAPDKSGLPSDRFSAERTGGSVSTLTIQRTQQEDSAVYLCASSRALEGETQYFGPGTRLLVL.

This clone was seen a few times. This sequence joins TRBV30 and TRBJ1-2, with 9 bases identical to TRBD1. The CDR3 covers 15 residues. Germline V lookup: CDR1 GTSNPN, CDR2 SVGIG (reference sequence). V lost 5 bases to trimming and J lost 1 base; unmatched junction nucleotides: 8. The CDR3 coding sequence is TGTGCCTGGGGGACAGGGTACCTCTTTAACTATGGCTACACCTTC. This encodes CAWGTGYLFNYGYTF.

The chain is built from TRBV27 and TRBJ1-1; D unclear. V lost 6 bases and J lost 6, with 8 bases in between. Germline assignment: CDR1 MNHEY and CDR2 SMNVEV (reference sequence). This CDR3 is 11 amino acids long. DNA of the CDR3: TGTGCCAGCAGGGCAAGCGCTGAAGCTTTCTTT. Protein sequence: CASRASAEAFF.

The chain joins TRBV7-9 to TRBJ2-1, with 11 bases fitting TRBD2. Trimming removed 1 base from V and 6 bases from J; junction bases left unmatched: 2. The germline gives CDR1 SEHNR, CDR2 FQNEAQ (reference sequence). The CDR3 runs to 15 residues. This chain's CDR3 is CASSLVLAGGNEQFF. In DNA form, the CDR3 reads TGTGCCAGCAGCTTAGTGCTAGCGGGAGGCAATGAGCAGTTCTTC.

The chain employs TRBV18 and TRBJ2-1, with 7 bases fitting TRBD2. Trimming cost V 2 bases and J 0 bases; bases outside gene matches: 4. The CDR3 length is 16 residues. Germline lookup yields CDR1 KGHSH and CDR2 LQKENI. DNA for the CDR3: TGTGCCAGCTCACCAACTAGCGTACCCTCCTACAATGAGCAGTTCTTC. It encodes CASSPTSVPSYNEQFF.

The chain uses TRBV9 and TRBJ2-3; 8 bases align to TRBD2. Germline lookup yields CDR1 SGDLS and CDR2 YYNGEE. V was pared by 3 bases and J by 1 base, with 4 bases of the junction left unmatched. The CDR3 extends over 15 amino acids. The CDR3 loop reads CASSALAEGTDTQYF. The CDR3 nucleotides read TGTGCCAGCAGCGCACTAGCGGAAGGCACAGATACGCAGTATTTT. Looking up the rest from reference TRBV9 and TRBJ2-3 gives the full variable domain: DSGVTQTPKHLITATGQRVTLRCSPRSGDLSVYWYQQSLDQGLQFLIQYYNGEERAKGNILERFSAQQFPDLHSELNLSSLELGDSALYFCASSALAEGTDTQYFGPGTRLTVL.

The chain carries TRBV6-5 and TRBJ2-7, with 7 positions matching TRBD1. Germline-derived CDR1 and CDR2 are MNHEY and SVGAGI. CDR3 size: 14 residues. V lost 6 bases and J lost 2; bases outside the gene matches: 7. The CDR3, as DNA: TGTGCCAGCAGGGACGACAGGGATCCCTACGAGCAGTACTTC. This codes for CASRDDRDPYEQYF.

A few counts support this clone. Relative to the germline gene, one junction end is altered; a read error may explain this. V usage is TRBV5-1 and J usage is TRBJ1-2; 9 bases fit TRBD1. Germline lookup yields CDR1 SGHRS and CDR2 YFSETQ. CDR3 size: 15 residues. The CDR3 reads CASSLEPQGAYGYPF. In DNA, the CDR3 is TGCGCCAGCAGCTTGGAACCACAGGGGGCTTACGGCTACCCCTTC.

The CDR3 is CASGLAGTDTQYF. The CDR3 DNA follows: TGTGCTAGTGGTTTGGCGGGCACAGATACGCAGTATTTT. The V call is TRBV12-5, the J call TRBJ2-3; D remains unclear. Germline CDR1 LGHNT, CDR2 FRNRAP. V was cut by 1 base and J by 1 base, with 3 bases left in between. The length of the CDR3 is 13 residues.

This chain connects TRBV6-5 to TRBJ1-6; no definite D call. V was pared by 1 base and J by 10 bases, with 17 bases between. Germline lookup yields CDR1 MNHEY and CDR2 SVGAGI. The CDR3 consists of 16 residues. The CDR3 reads CASSYFLGSSSSPLHF. DNA for the CDR3: TGTGCCAGCAGTTACTTCTTGGGCAGCTCGTCGTCACCCCTCCACTTT.